This T cell receptor (beta chain) was sequenced in a study of T cell clones after liver transplantation (dated by TCRdb to about 2019). Turning to the overall study: ITN030ST, the source of the samples, was a randomized trial that attempted immunosuppression withdrawal within 2 years of liver transplantation. Donor-reactive T cell clones were identified by TCRbeta sequencing following a pre-transplant mixed lymphocyte reaction and were subsequently tracked in post-transplant blood. Of the eight recipients, a few were HCV-positive, while the remaining recipients had been transplanted for non-autoimmune, non-viral indications. Blood samples were collected pre-transplant, pre-randomization before withdrawal, and post-randomization after either complete withdrawal or failed withdrawal. Of the 8 liver transplant recipients making up the studied cohort, 3 were classified as tolerant and 5 as non-tolerant. Tolerance meant complete immunosuppression withdrawal for at least one year without liver enzymes rising beyond twice the upper limit of normal. No induction therapy was given to the subjects, and standard immunosuppression was administered until randomization at 12-24 months post-transplant. As an antigen-independent comparator for the donor-reactive sequences, third party-reactive TCRbeta sequences from pre-transplant MLRs were identified as well.

Thawed unstimulated PBMCs were stained for CD3, CD4 and CD8 and FACS-sorted into CD3+CD4+ and CD3+CD8+ populations. Randomization to immunosuppression withdrawal applied to every one of the 8 studied subjects. The Qiagen DNeasy Blood and Tissue Kit was used for isolation of genomic DNA. With regard to this clone: The specificity of this receptor is unknown. No clone much larger than this one lies a single base away; base qualities are absent.

What the work shows at the level of the full study, not this receptor alone: Because of small, heterogeneous patient numbers and non-standardized post-transplant time points, the conclusions were only preliminary. Once repertoire turnover was taken into account, donor-reactive detection showed a significant reduction for CD4 in 7 of 8 subjects and for CD8 in 8 of 8. In most of the 8 subjects, regardless of tolerance or HCV status, circulating donor-reactive CD4 TCRbeta sequences dropped significantly post-transplant. Donor-reactive sequences declined more than third party-reactive ones, suggesting partial antigen-specific deletion unrelated to withdrawal success. Because allograft tissue specimens were not available, migration of donor-reactive T cells into the graft, rather than deletion, may have occurred. In two subjects, low numbers of available donor cells limited the measurable donor-reactive repertoire.

High-throughput TCRbeta CDR3 sequencing of frozen genomic DNA was performed by immunoSEQ, with PCR amplification, mapping, bias correction and internal controls included. From the authors' description of their analysis: Productive rearrangements were retained, and unique TCRbeta sequences were defined by the CDR3 nucleotide sequence together with the V and J gene. For a sequence to be called donor-reactive, it needed a frequency of at least 0.01% and at least 5-fold expansion in CFSE-low cells compared with unstimulated pre-transplant cells. Per-subject minimum frequency thresholds, based on the lowest-template unstimulated sample, ensured at least 90% detection power. Jensen-Shannon divergence between the top 1000 TCRbeta sequences after and before transplant was used to measure repertoire turnover. Two-sided Fisher's exact tests were used to test for changes in the detection of donor-reactive sequences. TCRdb provides this immuneACCESS table in a form limited to in-frame rearrangements. Some clones are lacking; in checked studies, under half of them reflect an unresolved V gene, and why the rest are absent is not known. The D gene and trimming were derived from the DNA, and the V and J assignments and clone size from that table. Present in this sample are more than 95,000 clones, less than 95% of which were seen just once. The top ten constitute 0.65% to 0.95% of the sample.

This sample comprised CD4+ T cells from blood, obtained 12 months after liver transplant. The sequence came from a human patient who received a liver transplant. After a transplant, the graft donor may have provided part of the T cells.

The CDR3 sequence is CASSSVLVRVSTYEQYF. The nucleotide sequence is given as TGTGCCAGCAGTTCCGTACTTGTCAGGGTCTCGACCTACGAGCAGTACTTC. The rearrangement joined TRBV28 to TRBJ2-7; TRBD1 could be the D gene, as 5 bases match. Between the V and J ends, shortened by 4 bases and 2 bases respectively, the junction contains 21 bases. Spanning cysteine to phenylalanine, the CDR3 consists of 17 amino acids. The kept DNA is CDR3 alone, 51 bases in frame from the first base. Looking up the germline V gene yields CDR1 MDHEN and CDR2 SYDVKM.